In this sample, the clone carrying this TCR beta chain turned up many times. The antigen is not known. From the reads, TCRdb called clonotypes with MiXCR, one entry per CDR3 protein. The sample records almost 500,000 distinct CDR3 sequences, around 11% being singletons. The data originate from a study of T cell repertoires in cytomegalovirus infection. For the study at large: Through public TCR beta signatures, both CMV infection and matching HLA type were indicated. General study points: In two of eight donors, the top clonotype was HLA-C-restricted CMV-specific. The study identified carriers of CMV plus the relevant HLA from cumulative public TCR beta family frequency.

Germline V CDR1 and CDR2: SGHTA, FQGTGA. V dropped 7 bases and J dropped 10; count of bases not matched to a gene: 13. The CDR3 consists of 15 residues. This receptor was identified in a human donor in good health (CMV status not recorded). Some clones in this sample may be carry-over from other donors' samples. The chain links TRBV7-3 to TRBJ2-1; 10 positions agree with TRBD1. The sequenced material came from PBMCs. The CDR3 DNA sequence: TGTGCCAGCACCGGAGGGACAGGGGATGGTGGGGAGCAGTTCTTC. Amino acids: CASTGGTGDGGEQFF.